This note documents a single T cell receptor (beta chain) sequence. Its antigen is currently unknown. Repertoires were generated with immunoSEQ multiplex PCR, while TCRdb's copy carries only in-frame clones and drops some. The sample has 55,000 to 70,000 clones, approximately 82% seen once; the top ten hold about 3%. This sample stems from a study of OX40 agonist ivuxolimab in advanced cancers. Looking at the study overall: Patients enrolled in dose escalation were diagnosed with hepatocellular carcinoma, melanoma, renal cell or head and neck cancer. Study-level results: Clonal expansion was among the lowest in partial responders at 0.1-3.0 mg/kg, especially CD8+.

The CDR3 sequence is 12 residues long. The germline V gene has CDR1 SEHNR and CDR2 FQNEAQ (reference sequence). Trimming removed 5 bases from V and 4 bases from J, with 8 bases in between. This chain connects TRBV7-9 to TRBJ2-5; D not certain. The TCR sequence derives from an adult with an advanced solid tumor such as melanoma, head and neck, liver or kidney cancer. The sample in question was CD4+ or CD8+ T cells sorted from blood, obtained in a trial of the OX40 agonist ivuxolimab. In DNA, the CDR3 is TGTGCCAGCAGCCCCGACGGAGAGACCCAGTACTTC. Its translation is CASSPDGETQYF.